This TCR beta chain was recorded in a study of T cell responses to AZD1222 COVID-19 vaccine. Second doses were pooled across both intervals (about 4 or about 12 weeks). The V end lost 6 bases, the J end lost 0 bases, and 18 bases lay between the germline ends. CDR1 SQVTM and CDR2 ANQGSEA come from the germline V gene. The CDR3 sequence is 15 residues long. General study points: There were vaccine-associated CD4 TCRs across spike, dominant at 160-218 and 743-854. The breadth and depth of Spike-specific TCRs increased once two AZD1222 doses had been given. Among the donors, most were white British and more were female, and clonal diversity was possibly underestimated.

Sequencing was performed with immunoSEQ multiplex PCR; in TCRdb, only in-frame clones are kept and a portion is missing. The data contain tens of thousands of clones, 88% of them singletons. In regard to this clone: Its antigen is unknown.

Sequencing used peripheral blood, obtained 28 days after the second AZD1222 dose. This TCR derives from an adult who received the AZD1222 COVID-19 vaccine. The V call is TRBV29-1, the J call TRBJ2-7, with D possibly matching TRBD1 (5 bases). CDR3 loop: CSVRPGAGYSYEQYF. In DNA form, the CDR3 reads TGCAGCGTCAGACCTGGGGCAGGGTACTCCTACGAGCAGTACTTC.